These 18 T cell receptor beta chains share one sample of origin, sequenced in a study of cytomegalovirus exposure and HLA in healthy donors (dated 2017 in TCRdb). Library generation was performed with the immunoSEQ multiplex PCR assay. The multiplex PCR relied on a mix of 60 forward primers for TCR Vbeta segments and 13 reverse primers for TCR Jbeta segments. Entries here come from immuneACCESS through TCRdb and include only in-frame sequences with V and J called. Some clones fail to appear in such tables; in the studies checked, an unresolved V gene covers under half of the shortfall, and the cause of the remainder is unknown. The sample table holds under 70,000 clones. Of the sample, 2% to 3% falls within the top ten clones. The specimen was PBMCs. The receptors here all came from a female donor in good health and CMV-seropositive.

CDR3 protein: CASSVGAEIGEQYF. CDR3 sequence (DNA): TGTGCCAGCAGCGTAGGGGCAGAGATTGGCGAGCAGTACTTC. The chain links TRBV9 to TRBJ2-7; D is unclear. V was pared by 0 bases and J by 6 bases, with 13 bases between. CDR1 and CDR2 (germline): SGDLS, YYNGEE. This CDR3 is built from 14 residues. The complete variable domain, with remaining parts taken from reference TRBV9 and TRBJ2-7, reads DSGVTQTPKHLITATGQRVTLRCSPRSGDLSVYWYQQSLDQGLQFLIQYYNGEERAKGNILERFSAQQFPDLHSELNLSSLELGDSALYFCASSVGAEIGEQYFGPGTRLTVT.

The CDR3 region is CASSQGQGFHQHF. CDR3 sequence (DNA): TGTGCCAGCAGTCAAGGACAGGGTTTCCACCAGCATTTT. The chain links TRBV6-5 to TRBJ1-5, with 8 positions matching TRBD1. V lost 5 bases to trimming and J lost 12 bases; unmatched junction nucleotides: 9. Germline values: CDR1 MNHEY, CDR2 SVGAGI. This CDR3 has 13 residues.

V and J are TRBV28 and TRBJ2-7; 8 bases agree with TRBD2. Germline V gene data show CDR1 as MDHEN and CDR2 as SYDVKM. V trimming: 5 bases; J trimming: 4 bases; junction bases outside the gene matches: 7. This CDR3 is built from 14 residues. CDR3 sequence reads: CASSPAGGPYEQYF. The DNA of the CDR3 is TGTGCCAGCAGTCCCGCGGGGGGCCCGTACGAGCAGTACTTC.

In DNA form, the CDR3 reads TGTGCCAGCAGTTCCAGACAACTAGCGGGAGTCCCTTACGAGCAGTACTTC. Protein: CASSSRQLAGVPYEQYF. V and J are TRBV27 and TRBJ2-7, with 11 bases fitting TRBD2. V lost 4 bases to trimming and J lost 4 bases; unmatched junction nucleotides: 12. CDR3 length equals 17 residues. Germline CDR1 and CDR2: MNHEY and SMNVEV (reference sequence).

The chain employs TRBV4-2 and TRBJ2-1, with 10 bases matching TRBD2. The V gene end was trimmed by 0 bases and the J gene end by 8 bases; junction bases not matched to a gene: 7. The germline V gene has CDR1 LGHNA and CDR2 YNFKEQ. The CDR3 sequence is 16 residues long. The CDR3 loop reads CASSQDESGGGYEQFF. In DNA, the CDR3 is TGTGCCAGCAGCCAAGATGAGAGCGGGGGGGGTTATGAGCAGTTCTTC.

The chain has TRBV6-1 and TRBJ1-2, with D unresolved. V was trimmed by 1 base and J by 5 bases, leaving 11 bases between them. The CDR3 totals 14 residues. CDR1 and CDR2 (germline): MNHNS, SASEGT. CDR3 bases: TGTGCCAGCAGTGAAGAGGCGGGGTCTTATGGCTACACCTTC. Translating gives CASSEEAGSYGYTF.

The V gene is TRBV5-1, the J gene TRBJ1-2, with TRBD1 matching over 8 bases. V trimming: 3 bases; J trimming: 7 bases; junction bases outside the gene matches: 8. Germline CDR1 is SGHRS and CDR2 is YFSETQ. This CDR3 region has 14 residues. This CDR3 is CASSSDRGFGGYTF. The DNA for the CDR3 is TGCGCCAGCAGCTCTGACAGGGGATTTGGTGGCTACACCTTC.

The chain recombines TRBV7-2 with TRBJ2-5; 10 bases are a match to TRBD2. V trimming: 2 bases; J trimming: 1 base; junction bases outside the gene matches: 1. Germline values: CDR1 SGHTA, CDR2 FQGNSA. This CDR3 is built from 15 residues. The CDR3 sequence is CASSLTSGAQETQYF. The CDR3, as DNA: TGTGCCAGCAGCTTAACTAGCGGGGCCCAAGAGACCCAGTACTTC.

The chain is built from TRBV19 and TRBJ1-2; perhaps TRBD1 as D (5 bases). The CDR3 runs 13 residues. Germline V gene lookup returns CDR1 LNHDA and CDR2 SQIVND (reference sequence). V was cut by 3 bases and J by 4 bases, with 9 bases left in between. The CDR3 loop is CASSIDSRYGYTF. Here the CDR3 DNA reads TGTGCCAGTAGTATCGACAGTCGCTATGGCTACACCTTC.

The chain has TRBV5-6 and TRBJ1-1; no definite D call. This CDR3 is 12 amino acids long. The germline V gene encodes CDR1 SGHDT and CDR2 YYEEEE. Deletions cut 0 bases from V and 3 bases from J, with 3 bases between. Written as DNA, the CDR3 is TGTGCCAGCAGCTTGGCTTACACTGAAGCTTTCTTT. As protein: CASSLAYTEAFF.

The chain carries TRBV27 and TRBJ1-1; D perhaps matches TRBD1 (6 bases). The CDR3 sequence is 14 residues long. Trimming cost V 5 bases and J 0 bases, with 10 bases left between them. In germline, CDR1 is MNHEY, CDR2 SMNVEV (reference sequence). The CDR3 sequence is CASSPRGMNTEAFF. The DNA for the CDR3 is TGTGCCAGCAGTCCAAGGGGGATGAACACTGAAGCTTTCTTT.

The V call is TRBV10-3, the J call TRBJ2-2; 9 nucleotides line up with TRBD2. CDR1 ENHRY and CDR2 SYGVKD come from the germline V gene. V gave up 2 bases and J gave up 4 bases; unmatched junction bases: 2. The CDR3 is made up of 15 amino acids. The CDR3 DNA reads as TGTGCCATCAGTGAGGCTAGCGGGGTCACCGGGGAGCTGTTTTTT. Amino acids: CAISEASGVTGELFF.

V is TRBV14 and J is TRBJ2-2; tentative D call: TRBD1 (7 bases). CDR3 length: 16 amino acids. CDR1 is SGHDN, CDR2 FVKESK, per germline. V lost 4 bases, J lost 3 bases, and 15 bases lay in between. CDR3 residues: CASSPRGRGDTGELFF. The CDR3 DNA reads as TGTGCCAGCAGCCCCCGTGGCAGGGGGGACACCGGGGAGCTGTTTTTT.

Points on this clone: Other nucleotide sequences in the sample specify the same CDR3. This chain uses TRBV7-9 with TRBJ2-7, with 8 bases identical to TRBD1. V gave up 3 bases and J gave up 4 bases; unmatched junction bases: 5. This CDR3 is 14 amino acids long. Germline values: CDR1 SEHNR, CDR2 FQNEAQ (reference sequence). CDR3 bases: TGTGCCAGCAGCTTGGGGACAGGTGTATACGAGCAGTACTTC. This encodes CASSLGTGVYEQYF.

The chain links TRBV15 to TRBJ2-7; 13 positions agree with TRBD2. There are 16 residues in the CDR3. Germline V lookup: CDR1 LNHNV, CDR2 YYDKDF (reference sequence). With 0 bases clipped from V and 7 bases from J, the junction kept 6 bases outside the gene matches. The CDR3 region has the DNA TGTGCCACCAGCAGAGAAGGACTAGCGGGAGCTGGAGAGCAGTACTTC. It codes for CATSREGLAGAGEQYF.

The chain links TRBV27 to TRBJ2-3; D may be TRBD2 (6 bases). Germline V gene data show CDR1 as MNHEY and CDR2 as SMNVEV (reference sequence). The CDR3 has 13 residues. The V and J ends lost 4 bases and 4 bases respectively, with 9 bases between them. The CDR3 coding sequence is TGTGCCAGCAGTTATACTAGCTCAGATACGCAGTATTTT. Amino acids: CASSYTSSDTQYF.

The rearrangement joins TRBV28 to TRBJ2-1; no clear D. There are 13 residues in the CDR3. Trimming took off 2 bases at V and 5 bases at J, with 7 bases between the two ends. CDR1 and CDR2 from the germline V gene are MDHEN and SYDVKM. The CDR3 here is CASSLSQDNEQFF. CDR3 nucleotides: TGTGCCAGCAGTTTAAGCCAGGACAATGAGCAGTTCTTC.

The chain carries TRBV6-1 and TRBJ1-1; 7 bases agree with TRBD1. J was trimmed by 5 bases and V by 6 bases; bases with no gene match: 6. The CDR3 loop spans 13 amino acids. Germline V gives CDR1 MNHNS, CDR2 SASEGT. This CDR3 reads CASSRGEATEAFF. CDR3 nucleotide sequence: TGTGCCAGCAGCAGGGGGGAGGCAACTGAAGCTTTCTTT.